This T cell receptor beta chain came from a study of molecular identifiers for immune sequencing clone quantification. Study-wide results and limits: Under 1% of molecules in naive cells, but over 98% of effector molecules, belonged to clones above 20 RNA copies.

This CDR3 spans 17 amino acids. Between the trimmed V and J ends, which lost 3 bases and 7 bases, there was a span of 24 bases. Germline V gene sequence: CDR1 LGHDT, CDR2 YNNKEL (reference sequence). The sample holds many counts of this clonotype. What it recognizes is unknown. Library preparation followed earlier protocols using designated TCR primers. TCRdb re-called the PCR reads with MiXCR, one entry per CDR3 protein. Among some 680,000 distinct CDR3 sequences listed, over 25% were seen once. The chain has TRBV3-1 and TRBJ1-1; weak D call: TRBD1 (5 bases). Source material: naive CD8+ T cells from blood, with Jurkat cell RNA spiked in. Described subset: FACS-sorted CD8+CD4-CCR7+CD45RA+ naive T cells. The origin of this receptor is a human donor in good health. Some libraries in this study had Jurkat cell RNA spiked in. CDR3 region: CASSHRDVLNTAGEAFF. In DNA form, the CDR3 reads TGTGCCAGCAGCCACCGGGACGTATTGAACACTGCGGGTGAAGCTTTCTTT.